This TCR beta chain was sequenced for a study of blood T cell repertoires in COVID-19. Clones were sequenced by immunoSEQ multiplex PCR, and TCRdb holds only the in-frame ones, with some missing. The data show under 300,000 clones, roughly 88% seen once. V was shortened by 0 bases and J by 7 bases, with 10 bases between the two germline ends. The CDR3 has 13 amino acids. The J gene is TRBJ2-7, the V gene TRBV12-3 or TRBV12-4; D is ambiguous. Sequenced sample: PBMCs or T cells enriched from blood (not recorded which). The receptor was derived from a woman aged 40 to 49 with acute COVID-19. CDR3 protein: CASSLAFGAEQYV. Here the CDR3 DNA reads TGTGCCAGCAGTTTAGCGTTCGGAGCGGAGCAGTACGTC.